The present TCR beta chain was sequenced within a study of cytomegalovirus exposure and HLA in healthy donors. Per germline, CDR1 MGHRA and CDR2 YSYEKL. This CDR3 is built from 16 residues. V lost 10 bases, J lost 1 base, and 11 bases stayed unmatched. Study-wide results and caveats: Clonal expansion, a later analysis showed, was greater in HLA-associated TCR beta chains than in equally common others.

This clone was counted a few times. Its target is unknown. PCR amplification relied on 60 Vbeta primers (plus 13 Jbeta primers). The repertoire was sequenced with immunoSEQ multiplex PCR; TCRdb's copy has only in-frame clones and lacks some. The sample lists some 180,000 clones; roughly 9.5% were seen once. Sequences were obtained from PBMCs. This sequence joins TRBV4-1 and TRBJ2-1; 9 bases line up with TRBD2. This clonotype was sampled from a young woman in good health and CMV-seropositive. The DNA of the CDR3 is TGCGCCACGACCGGCCGGCGGGAGGGGTCCTACAATGAGCAGTTCTTC. Translating gives CATTGRREGSYNEQFF.